The clone carrying this TCR beta chain was seen many times. Its antigen is unknown. This entry is derived from a study of T cell repertoires in breast cancer. Study-level points and caveats: Shared TCRs favored TRBV7, possibly from tumor recognition or primer mispriming. Seven or more patient tumors shared some 18 TCR pairs rarely seen in control blood.

The V gene's germline CDR1 is LNHDA and CDR2 SQIVND (reference sequence). V trimming: 8 bases; J trimming: 6 bases; junction bases outside the gene matches: 13. The CDR3 consists of 16 residues. During the second nested PCR, blocking oligonucleotides suppressed genes that were not paired. Each emulsion RT-PCR held about 5,000-250,000 T cells with C-region, Stepout and V-region primers. TCRdb redid the calling of the emulsion pairing reads with MiXCR, one entry per CDR3 protein. This table has just under 4,500 distinct CDR3 sequences, around a third appearing once. Paired alpha-beta TCRs of CD8+ T cells were analyzed by expanded emulsion RT-PCR.

V gene TRBV19 combines with J gene TRBJ2-2; 9 positions match TRBD2. Sequences were obtained from CD8+ T cells. This TCR was recovered from a pool of human donors with breast cancer or a healthy control (not recorded which). As DNA, the CDR3 is TGTGCCAGTTGGGGCCCTCAGCGGGGGGCTTCCGGGGAGCTGTTTTTT. It is translated as CASWGPQRGASGELFF.